Listed below are T cell receptor beta chains from one sample, sequenced in a study of regulatory T cells in long-lasting Graves disease. TCRdb passed the multiplex PCR reads through MiXCR, listing each CDR3 protein once. The sample yields some 500,000 distinct CDR3 sequences, approximately 12% seen once. In addition, the sample was reused for a study of T cells in Graves' hyperthyroidism and ophthalmopathy.

The sample in question was peripheral blood mononuclear cells (PBMCs), obtained at new diagnosis, from a patient treated with antithyroid drugs. These receptors were collected from a young man with Graves disease. CDR3s include the opening cysteine and the closing phenylalanine or tryptophan. A D gene is named only where the DNA matches it firmly.

d_call	v_call	j_call	cdr3_aa
.	TRBV29-1	TRBJ1-4	CSVGRNGITGEKLFF
.	TRBV9	TRBJ1-2	CASSVGSNYGYTF
TRBD2	TRBV2	TRBJ2-3	CASSSRIDLTSGSVDTQYF
TRBD1	TRBV24-1	TRBJ2-5	CATSDARDRSQETQYF
TRBD2	TRBV29-1	TRBJ2-2	CSGRGDTGELFF
.	TRBV6-2/TRBV6-3	TRBJ2-5	CASSYSGALETQYF
.	TRBV19	TRBJ1-4	CASSLHRTEATNEKLFF
.	TRBV29-1	TRBJ1-4	CSVELLWGATNEKLFF
.	TRBV15	TRBJ1-2	CATSTEGGDGYTF
.	TRBV20-1	TRBJ2-1	CSAHPRGAYNEQFF
.	TRBV10-2	TRBJ1-1	CASMAGITEAFF
.	TRBV6-5	TRBJ1-4	CASSFRGGGRSGEKLFF
TRBD1	TRBV18	TRBJ2-7	CASSVGQGRYEQYF
.	TRBV30	TRBJ1-5	CAWSRGRGGNQPQHF
TRBD1	TRBV6-1	TRBJ1-5	CASSRTGGNQPQHF
.	TRBV6-1	TRBJ1-5	CASSPMDSPLYNQPQHF
.	TRBV30	TRBJ2-1	CAWTLGANEQFF
.	TRBV20-1	TRBJ2-5	CSASRGVYQETQYF
TRBD2	TRBV30	TRBJ2-3	CAWSQGLAGVGDTQYF
TRBD2	TRBV29-1	TRBJ2-3	CSVELGGRTQYF
TRBD2	TRBV30	TRBJ2-2	CAWSPPGGGRVGELFF
.	TRBV29-1	TRBJ1-3	CSANGGGHGNTIYF
.	TRBV18	TRBJ2-5	CASSPQRQETQYF
TRBD1	TRBV15	TRBJ2-5	CATSRAGDRGQETQYF
.	TRBV6-2/TRBV6-3	TRBJ2-1	CASNPEGSYNEQFF